These T cell receptor beta chains were read from a single sample in a study of cytomegalovirus exposure and HLA in healthy donors. Here immunoSEQ multiplex PCR was the method, and the copy in TCRdb shows in-frame clones only, minus some. Among about 120,000 clones listed, roughly three fifths were seen once. The sample comprised PBMCs. These receptors were taken from a woman aged 40-49 years in good health and CMV-seropositive. CDR3s include the opening cysteine and the closing phenylalanine or tryptophan. D genes are given only for firm matches. Clone size is shown for a subset of rows, as once, few, many or a class of expanded clone.

TRBJ1-1 | NA | TRBV7-6 | NA | CASSLGPAGDLNTEAFF | TGTGCCAGCAGCTTGGGTCCGGCGGGGGACTTAAACACTGAAGCTTTCTTT
TRBJ1-1 | NA | TRBV7-2 | NA | CASSLAQSEAFF | TGTGCCAGCAGCTTAGCTCAGTCTGAAGCTTTCTTT
TRBJ2-7 | TRBD2 | TRBV9 | NA | CASSPRDSGSSYEQYF | TGTGCCAGCAGCCCCCGGGATAGCGGGAGCTCCTACGAGCAGTACTTC
TRBJ2-1 | TRBD2 | TRBV7-6 | NA | CASSLAGGVDEQFF | TGTGCCAGCAGCTTAGCGGGAGGGGTCGATGAGCAGTTCTTC
TRBJ1-6 | NA | TRBV1 | NA | CTSRDRGRNSPLHF | TGCACCAGCCGGGACAGGGGACGGAATTCACCCCTCCACTTT
TRBJ2-7 | TRBD2 | TRBV6-6 | few | CVTAEMRGAYEQYF | TGTGTTACAGCAGAGATGCGGGGGGCCTACGAGCAGTACTTC
TRBJ2-7 | TRBD1 | TRBV11-1 | NA | CASSPGTGSYEQYF | TGTGCCAGCAGCCCAGGGACAGGGAGCTACGAGCAGTACTTC
TRBJ1-4 | NA | TRBV7-2 | NA | CASSLGGGNEKLFF | TGTGCCAGCAGCTTAGGCGGGGGGAATGAAAAACTGTTTTTT
TRBJ2-5 | NA | TRBV29-1 | NA | CSVLRGTAETQYF | TGCAGCGTTCTCAGGGGAACAGCGGAGACCCAGTACTTC
TRBJ1-5 | TRBD1 | TRBV19 | NA | CASSLNGQGSNQPQHF | TGTGCCAGTAGTCTCAACGGACAGGGAAGTAATCAGCCCCAGCATTTT
TRBJ2-7 | TRBD2 | TRBV19 | NA | CASRLQAGGRYEQYF | TGTGCCAGTAGACTTCAGGCGGGAGGCCGCTACGAGCAGTACTTC
TRBJ2-7 | TRBD2 | TRBV9 | NA | CASSVGTSNKQYF | TGTGCCAGCAGCGTGGGGACTAGCAATAAGCAGTACTTC
TRBJ2-7 | TRBD1 | TRBV9 | NA | CASSGSGTALYEQYF | TGTGCCAGCAGCGGCTCCGGGACAGCCCTCTACGAGCAGTACTTC
TRBJ2-7 | TRBD2 | TRBV2 | NA | CASSGVRTSSSYEQYF | TGTGCCAGCAGTGGGGTTCGGACTAGCAGCTCCTACGAGCAGTACTTC
TRBJ2-2 | TRBD1 | TRBV7-6 | NA | CASSLGQGETGELFF | TGTGCCAGCAGCTTAGGCCAGGGGGAGACCGGGGAGCTGTTTTTT
TRBJ2-7 | TRBD1 | TRBV27 | NA | CASMGQGVGKQYF | TGTGCCAGCATGGGACAGGGGGTGGGAAAGCAGTACTTC
TRBJ2-7 | NA | TRBV7-3 | NA | CASSFEGAGREQYF | TGTGCCAGCAGCTTCGAGGGAGCGGGTCGCGAGCAGTACTTC
TRBJ2-2 | TRBD2 | TRBV4-1 | NA | CASSETGLALGELFF | TGCGCCAGCAGCGAAACGGGACTAGCTCTCGGGGAGCTGTTTTTT
TRBJ2-7 | TRBD2 | TRBV9 | NA | CASSVALAGDLYEQYF | TGTGCCAGCAGCGTAGCCCTAGCGGGAGATCTCTACGAGCAGTACTTC
TRBJ2-2 | TRBD2 | TRBV30 | NA | CAWSLADPRAGELFF | TGTGCCTGGAGTCTAGCGGATCCGAGGGCCGGGGAGCTGTTTTTT
TRBJ2-2 | NA | TRBV15 | few | CATSPWGDGTAYTGELFF | TGTGCCACCAGCCCTTGGGGGGATGGGACAGCATACACCGGGGAGCTGTTTTTT
TRBJ1-3 | NA | TRBV9 | NA | CASSVGGNTIYF | TGTGCCAGCAGCGTGGGCGGAAACACCATATATTTT
TRBJ2-7 | TRBD1 | TRBV19 | NA | CASRQSTGGSYEQYF | TGTGCCAGTAGACAAAGCACAGGGGGCTCCTACGAGCAGTACTTC
TRBJ2-1 | NA | TRBV6-5 | few | CASSYAGYNEQFF | TGTGCCAGCAGTTACGCGGGATACAATGAGCAGTTCTTC
TRBJ2-7 | NA | TRBV2 | NA | CASSETQRPTGEQYF | TGTGCCAGCAGTGAAACCCAGCGGCCCACCGGGGAGCAGTACTTC
TRBJ2-7 | NA | TRBV4-1 | NA | CASSQGHVSSYEQYF | TGCGCCAGCAGCCAAGGGCACGTAAGCTCCTACGAGCAGTACTTC
TRBJ1-1 | NA | TRBV7-8 | NA | CASSSSTVIMNTEAFF | TGTGCCAGCAGCTCCTCGACAGTGATCATGAACACTGAAGCTTTCTTT
TRBJ1-1 | TRBD1 | TRBV4-1 | NA | CASSQDKVLGGTVNTEAFF | TGCGCCAGCAGCCAAGATAAGGTTCTCGGTGGGACAGTTAACACTGAAGCTTTCTTT
TRBJ1-6 | NA | TRBV4-2 | NA | CASSQVRTYNSPLHF | TGTGCCAGCAGCCAAGTGAGAACCTATAATTCACCCCTCCACTTT
TRBJ1-4 | NA | TRBV19 | NA | CASSIPLTGRAGDEKLFF | TGTGCCAGTAGTATCCCCTTGACAGGCCGGGCCGGGGATGAAAAACTGTTTTTT
TRBJ2-7 | NA | TRBV30 | NA | CAWSVLAGDPMSEQYF | TGTGCCTGGAGTGTACTTGCAGGGGATCCCATGAGCGAGCAGTACTTC
TRBJ1-1 | TRBD1 | TRBV11-2 | NA | CASSFPTGDRRNTEAFF | TGTGCCAGCAGCTTCCCAACAGGGGACAGGCGGAACACTGAAGCTTTCTTT
TRBJ1-1 | NA | TRBV4-3 | NA | CASSQDRPGSTEAFF | TGCGCCAGCAGCCAAGATCGCCCGGGGAGCACTGAAGCTTTCTTT
TRBJ1-5 | NA | TRBV27 | few | CASSLAGNQPQHF | TGTGCCAGCAGTTTAGCAGGCAATCAGCCCCAGCATTTT
TRBJ2-7 | NA | TRBV7-3 | NA | CASSLSGDYEQYF | TGTGCCAGCAGCTTATCGGGGGACTACGAGCAGTACTTC
TRBJ2-7 | TRBD2 | TRBV5-1 | NA | CASSFKREGLSYYEQYF | TGCGCCAGCAGCTTTAAGCGGGAGGGCCTAAGTTACTACGAGCAGTACTTC
TRBJ2-7 | TRBD2 | TRBV7-2 | NA | CASSSREGAVPEQYF | TGTGCCAGCAGCTCAAGGGAGGGCGCGGTCCCCGAGCAGTACTTC
TRBJ2-7 | TRBD2 | TRBV7-6 | NA | CASSLGTSGSFNEQYF | TGTGCCAGCAGCCTAGGGACTAGCGGGAGTTTCAACGAGCAGTACTTC
TRBJ2-1 | NA | TRBV7-9 | NA | CSSRTNWDEQFF | TGTTCCAGCAGGACAAACTGGGATGAGCAGTTCTTC
TRBJ2-3 | TRBD2 | TRBV5-1 | NA | CASTLNLAADTQYF | TGCGCCAGCACCCTCAACCTAGCGGCAGATACGCAGTATTTT
TRBJ2-3 | TRBD2 | TRBV25-1 | few | CATRAGGNTDTQYF | TGTGCCACCAGAGCGGGAGGGAACACAGATACGCAGTATTTT
TRBJ1-1 | TRBD1 | TRBV11-2 | NA | CASSLDPNRGGTEAFF | TGTGCCAGCAGCTTAGATCCTAACAGGGGGGGCACTGAAGCTTTCTTT
TRBJ1-2 | TRBD1 | TRBV7-9 | NA | CASSLGTGPLYGYTF | TGTGCCAGCAGCTTGGGGACAGGGCCCCTCTATGGCTACACCTTC
TRBJ1-4 | TRBD1 | TRBV7-9 | NA | CASSSSTGGNEKLFF | TGTGCCAGCAGCTCGTCCACAGGGGGGAATGAAAAACTGTTTTTT
TRBJ2-1 | NA | TRBV7-2 | NA | CASSSPLSYEQFF | TGTGCCAGCAGCTCCCCGTTAAGCTATGAGCAGTTCTTC
TRBJ2-2 | NA | TRBV12-5 | NA | CASGLSPRVRELFF | TGTGCTAGTGGTTTGTCCCCGAGGGTACGGGAGCTGTTTTTT
TRBJ2-7 | TRBD1 | TRBV6-1 | NA | CASRRDSSYEQYF | TGTGCCAGCAGGAGGGACAGTTCCTACGAGCAGTACTTC
TRBJ2-2 | NA | TRBV9 | NA | CASSVSRGELFF | TGTGCCAGCAGCGTATCGCGGGGGGAGCTGTTTTTT
TRBJ1-4 | TRBD1 | TRBV28 | NA | CASSFPGGTNEKLFF | TGTGCCAGCAGTTTCCCAGGGGGGACTAATGAAAAACTGTTTTTT
TRBJ2-3 | NA | TRBV6-1 | few | CASREQGSTDTQYF | TGTGCCAGCAGGGAACAGGGTAGCACAGATACGCAGTATTTT
TRBJ1-4 | NA | TRBV5-8 | few | CASSLEVGNEKLFF | TGTGCCAGCAGCTTGGAAGTCGGGAATGAAAAACTGTTTTTT